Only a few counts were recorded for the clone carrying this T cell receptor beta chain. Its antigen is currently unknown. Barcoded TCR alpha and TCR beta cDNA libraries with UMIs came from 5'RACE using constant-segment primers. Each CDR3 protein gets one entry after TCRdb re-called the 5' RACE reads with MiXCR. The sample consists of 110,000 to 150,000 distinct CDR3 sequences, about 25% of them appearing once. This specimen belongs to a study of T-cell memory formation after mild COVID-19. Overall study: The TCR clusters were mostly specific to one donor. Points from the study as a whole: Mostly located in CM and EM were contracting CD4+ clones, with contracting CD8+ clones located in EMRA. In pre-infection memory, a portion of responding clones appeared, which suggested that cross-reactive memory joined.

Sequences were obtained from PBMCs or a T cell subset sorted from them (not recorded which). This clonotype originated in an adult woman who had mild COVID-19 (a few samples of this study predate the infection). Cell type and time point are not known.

CDR3 in DNA: TGTGCCAGCAGCCAAGAACCGGGACAGGGGTACGAGCAGTACTTC. It encodes CASSQEPGQGYEQYF. The chain recombines TRBV14 with TRBJ2-7; TRBD1 matches at 10 bases. CDR1 is SGHDN, CDR2 FVKESK, per germline. This CDR3 is 15 amino acids long. Trimming at V came to 0 bases and at J to 4 bases, leaving 3 bases not matched to a gene.